The 3 T cell receptor beta chains presented below share a single source sample, sequenced in a study of T cell repertoires in cytomegalovirus infection. MiXCR was run by TCRdb on the reads, yielding one entry per CDR3 protein. Of approximately 500,000 distinct CDR3 sequences listed, approximately 10% are singletons. What was sequenced was PBMCs. All receptors derive from a human donor in good health (CMV status not recorded). Some clones in this sample may be carry-over from other donors' samples.

This clonotype was observed many times. V and J are TRBV7-6 and TRBJ1-1; possible D gene TRBD1, 6 bases. Trimming stripped 3 bases from V and 3 bases from J, with 20 bases between. From germline, CDR1 is SGHVS and CDR2 FNYEAQ. This CDR3 region has 17 residues. The CDR3 DNA sequence: TGTGCCAGCAGCTTGGTCCCCAGCACCCCAGGGGACACTGAAGCTTTCTTT. It encodes CASSLVPSTPGDTEAFF. The full variable domain, in which reference TRBV7-6 and TRBJ1-1 provide the parts outside the CDR3, is GAGVSQSPRYKVTKRGQDVALRCDPISGHVSLYWYRQALGQGPEFLTYFNYEAQQDKSGLPNDRFSAERPEGSISTLTIQRTEQRDSAMYRCASSLVPSTPGDTEAFFGQGTRLTVV.

This clonotype was found many times. The chain has TRBV7-8 and TRBJ1-6; 8 positions match TRBD1. This CDR3 contains 15 residues. Trimming cost V 5 bases and J 7 bases; bases outside gene matches: 7. Germline CDR1 and CDR2: SGHVS and FQNEAQ. The CDR3 DNA reads TGTGCCAGCAGCCCCGGACAGGGAGTAAATTCACCCCTCCACTTT. It is translated as CASSPGQGVNSPLHF.

This clonotype was seen ten or more times. The V call is TRBV7-2, the J call TRBJ1-2; D is perhaps TRBD1 (5 bases). V was trimmed by 2 bases and J by 8 bases, leaving 12 bases between them. The CDR3 spans 13 residues. The germline CDR1 and CDR2 sequences are SGHTA and FQGNSA. CDR3 protein: CASSLLGQGGYTF. Written as DNA, the CDR3 is TGTGCCAGCAGCTTATTAGGGCAGGGCGGCTACACCTTC.